Shown below are 25 T cell receptor beta chains from a single sample sequenced in a study of CD8 T cells in Susac syndrome. The RNA, roughly 0.45 to 1 ug, was put through reverse transcription using random hexamers. MiXCR, applied by TCRdb to the immunoSEQ multiplex PCR reads, yields one record per CDR3 protein. The table includes 120,000 or so distinct CDR3 sequences, about 95% detected once. Sequencing was done on a sample of CD4+ T cells from PBMCs. All receptors come from a human donor with multiple sclerosis.

The V call is TRBV19, the J call TRBJ2-2; 14 positions agree with TRBD2. The germline V gene encodes CDR1 LNHDA and CDR2 SQIVND (reference sequence). The CDR3 is made up of 16 amino acids. With 5 bases clipped from V and 5 bases from J, the junction kept 4 bases outside the gene matches. In nucleotides, the CDR3 is TGTGCCAGTAGTCCGGGGACTAGCGGGAGAACCGGGGAGCTGTTTTTT. Its protein is CASSPGTSGRTGELFF.

The chain combines TRBV12-3 or TRBV12-4 with TRBJ2-1; 8 bases fit TRBD1. The length of the CDR3 is 14 residues. With 3 bases clipped from V and 8 bases from J, the junction kept 6 bases outside the gene matches. In DNA form, the CDR3 reads TGTGCCAGCAGTTTCGGACAGGGCGCCCATGAGCAGTTCTTC. Protein sequence: CASSFGQGAHEQFF.

V gene TRBV30 combines with J gene TRBJ1-1, with D tentatively TRBD1 (5 bases). The germline CDR1 and CDR2 sequences are GTSNPN and SVGIG (reference sequence). The CDR3 contains 13 residues. V shed 2 bases and J shed 1 base, with 8 bases lying between them. This CDR3 is CAWSTGANTEAFF. The CDR3 DNA is TGTGCCTGGAGTACCGGGGCGAACACTGAAGCTTTCTTT. The whole variable domain, filled in from reference TRBV30 and TRBJ1-1, reads SQTIHQWPATLVQPVGSPLSLECTVEGTSNPNLYWYRQAAGRGLQLLFYSVGIGQISSEVPQNLSASRPQDRQFILSSKKLLLSDSGFYLCAWSTGANTEAFFGQGTRLTVV.

The chain joins TRBV29-1 to TRBJ1-5; D possibly corresponds to TRBD1 (6 bases). Germline CDR1 SQVTM, CDR2 ANQGSEA. CDR3 length: 13 amino acids. The CDR3 DNA reads as TGCTGCGCGGGCCAGGGGATTGGACAGCCCCAGCATTTT. The encoded protein is CCAGQGIGQPQHF.

The V call is TRBV5-1, the J call TRBJ1-2, with TRBD1 matching over 8 bases. V gave up 6 bases and J gave up 2 bases; unmatched junction bases: 3. The CDR3 loop spans 13 amino acids. Germline V lookup: CDR1 SGHRS, CDR2 YFSETQ. This chain's CDR3 is CASTGQGNYGYTF. The CDR3 DNA reads TGCGCCAGCACCGGACAGGGAAACTATGGCTACACCTTC.

This chain links TRBV23-1 with TRBJ2-2, with 8 bases matching TRBD2. TRBV23-1 is an ORF; its function is uncertain. The length of the CDR3 is 18 residues. The V and J ends lost 2 bases and 6 bases, in that order; junction bases with no gene match: 14. CDR3 residues: CASSQITKAGAAAGELFF. In DNA, the CDR3 is TGCGCCAGCAGTCAAATTACTAAAGCGGGAGCGGCGGCCGGGGAGCTGTTTTTT.

The V gene is TRBV4-3, the J gene TRBJ2-3; D perhaps matches TRBD1 (6 bases). Trimming pared 0 bases from V and 7 bases from J, leaving 11 bases between. The CDR3 has 14 residues. Germline values: CDR1 LGHNA, CDR2 YSLEER. The CDR3 here is CASSQDSRGNTQYF. In nucleotides, the CDR3 is TGCGCCAGCAGCCAAGATTCGAGGGGGAATACGCAGTATTTT.

The V gene is TRBV20-1, the J gene TRBJ2-1, with 8 bases that match TRBD2. Trimming cost V 0 bases and J 4 bases; bases outside gene matches: 8. CDR1 and CDR2 from the germline V gene are DFQATT and SNEGSKA (reference sequence). This CDR3 has 16 amino acids. DNA for the CDR3: TGCAGTGCTAGAGATCCGAGCGGGAGCGGGTACAATGAGCAGTTCTTC. It encodes CSARDPSGSGYNEQFF.

The rearrangement joins TRBV20-1 to TRBJ1-2; possible D gene TRBD1, 6 bases. Germline CDR1 is DFQATT and CDR2 is SNEGSKA (reference sequence). Deletions cut 6 bases from V and 3 bases from J, with 20 bases between. The CDR3 is 15 amino acids. The CDR3 nucleotides read TGCAGTGCCCCCACCAATATACAGGGCGACTATGGCTACACCTTC. It is translated as CSAPTNIQGDYGYTF.

The V call is TRBV20-1, the J call TRBJ1-6; possible D gene TRBD1, 5 bases. Germline values: CDR1 DFQATT, CDR2 SNEGSKA (reference sequence). Trimming stripped 3 bases from V and 8 bases from J, with 17 bases between. This CDR3 has 15 amino acids. CDR3 sequence: CSARGDGGGDSPLHF. For the CDR3, the DNA is TGCAGTGCTAGGGGGGATGGGGGTGGGGATTCACCCCTCCACTTT.

The table lists this clonotype with a count of one. CDR3 residues: CASSLGGQGRTEQYF. In DNA form, the CDR3 reads TGCGCCAGCAGCTTGGGGGGACAGGGTCGTACCGAGCAGTACTTC. The genes are TRBV5-1 and TRBJ2-7; 9 positions match TRBD1. Germline loops: CDR1 SGHRS, CDR2 YFSETQ. The CDR3 has 15 amino acids. The V and J ends lost 0 bases and 6 bases, in that order; junction bases with no gene match: 7.

V gene TRBV24-1 combines with J gene TRBJ1-1; D is unclear. The V gene's germline CDR1 is KGHDR and CDR2 SFDVKD. The length of the CDR3 is 14 residues. V was pared by 5 bases and J by 4 bases, with 13 bases between. In nucleotides, the CDR3 is TGTGCCACCAGTGTCCCGGCCTGGGGCACTGAAGCTTTCTTT. It encodes CATSVPAWGTEAFF.

The chain employs TRBV11-2 and TRBJ2-7, with TRBD1 identical over 7 bases. The CDR3 contains 14 residues. Germline V gives CDR1 SGHAT, CDR2 FQNNGV. V dropped 5 bases and J dropped 2; count of bases not matched to a gene: 6. The CDR3 spells CASSAWDSPYEQYF. CDR3 DNA sequence: TGTGCCAGCAGCGCCTGGGACAGCCCCTACGAGCAGTACTTC.

CDR3 coding DNA: TGTGCCACCAGCAGAGACAGGGGGCAAGAGACCCAGTACTTC. Amino acid sequence: CATSRDRGQETQYF. The chain combines TRBV15 with TRBJ2-5; 7 nucleotides align to TRBD1. The CDR3 extends over 14 amino acids. From germline, CDR1 is LNHNV and CDR2 YYDKDF (reference sequence). With V trimmed by 0 bases and J by 2 bases, 0 bases remained unmatched.

This sequence joins TRBV27 and TRBJ2-1; TRBD1 aligns across 10 bases. The CDR3 length is 14 residues. V dropped 10 bases and J dropped 3; count of bases not matched to a gene: 6. Germline assignment: CDR1 MNHEY and CDR2 SMNVEV (reference sequence). CDR3 sequence reads: CAISRDRGYNEQFF. CDR3 sequence (DNA): TGTGCCATTAGCCGGGACAGGGGCTACAATGAGCAGTTCTTC.

J is TRBJ2-4 and V is TRBV3-1, with D perhaps matching TRBD1 (6 bases). From germline, CDR1 is LGHDT and CDR2 YNNKEL (reference sequence). Trimming removed 0 bases at V and 4 bases at J, with 13 bases between. The CDR3 consists of 16 residues. CDR3 in DNA: TGTGCCAGCAGCCAAGATGGGGGCAGCCTAAAAAACATTCAGTACTTC. It yields the protein CASSQDGGSLKNIQYF.

The chain links TRBV19 to TRBJ2-2; 11 bases match TRBD2. Germline CDR1 reads LNHDA; CDR2 reads SQIVND (reference sequence). J was trimmed by 4 bases and V by 7 bases; bases with no gene match: 11. The CDR3 is 17 amino acids. CDR3: CASTLLAGGRGTGELFF. In DNA, the CDR3 is TGTGCCAGTACCCTCTTAGCGGGAGGGCGAGGCACCGGGGAGCTGTTTTTT.

The genes are TRBV7-3 and TRBJ2-3, with D possibly TRBD2 on 5 matching bases. Germline CDR1 reads SGHTA; CDR2 reads FQGTGA. This CDR3 comprises 14 residues. Trimming cost V 2 bases and J 2 bases, with 8 bases left between them. The CDR3 DNA sequence: TGTGCCAGCAGCTTAGGACTTCACACAGATACGCAGTATTTT. Protein product: CASSLGLHTDTQYF.

This rearrangement joins TRBV23-1 to TRBJ2-3; 8 nucleotides align to TRBD2. TRBV23-1 is reported as an ORF; its role is uncertain. The V and J ends lost 9 bases and 1 base, in that order; junction bases with no gene match: 9. This CDR3 is 15 amino acids long. CDR3 sequence: CARRTSRGGTDTQYF. The CDR3 DNA is TGCGCCAGAAGGACTAGCCGGGGGGGCACAGATACGCAGTATTTT.

This rearrangement joins TRBV28 to TRBJ2-6; D tentatively fits TRBD1 or TRBD2 (7 bases each). Germline CDR1 and CDR2: MDHEN and SYDVKM. Trimming pared 8 bases from V and 8 bases from J, leaving 19 bases between. The CDR3 consists of 15 residues. This CDR3 reads CASGLGGTATNVLTF. The CDR3 coding sequence is TGTGCCAGCGGGTTGGGAGGGACAGCTACCAACGTCCTGACTTTC. The complete variable domain, with remaining parts taken from reference TRBV28 and TRBJ2-6, reads DVKVTQSSRYLVKRTGEKVFLECVQDMDHENMFWYRQDPGLGLRLIYFSYDVKMKEKGDIPEGYSVSREKKERFSLILESASTNQTSMYLCASGLGGTATNVLTFGAGSRLTVL.

The chain has TRBV5-4 and TRBJ2-3; the D gene could be TRBD1 or TRBD2 (5 bases each). CDR3 length equals 15 residues. V lost 5 bases and J lost 0, with 13 bases in between. Germline assignment: CDR1 SGHNT and CDR2 YYREEE (reference sequence). The CDR3 DNA reads TGTGCCAGCAGAAAGGGGACGGAGAGCACAGATACGCAGTATTTT. Amino acids: CASRKGTESTDTQYF. Using reference TRBV5-4 and TRBJ2-3 for the parts outside the CDR3, the full variable domain is ETGVTQSPTHLIKTRGQQVTLRCSSQSGHNTVSWYQQALGQGPQFIFQYYREEENGRGNFPPRFSGLQFPNYSSELNVNALELDDSALYLCASRKGTESTDTQYFGPGTRLTVL.

This chain uses TRBV2 with TRBJ2-7; 11 bases map to TRBD1. The CDR3 is 15 residues long. Trimming took 6 bases from V and 3 from J; bases not matched to a gene: 7. Germline CDR1 reads SNHLY; CDR2 reads FYNNEI. The CDR3: CASSWGTGGSYEQYF. The CDR3 region has the DNA TGTGCCAGCAGCTGGGGGACAGGGGGTAGCTACGAGCAGTACTTC.

The chain uses TRBV7-9 and TRBJ2-5, with D tentatively TRBD1 or TRBD2 (5 bases each). Germline V gene data show CDR1 as SEHNR and CDR2 as FQNEAQ (reference sequence). The CDR3 spans 16 residues. V lost 5 bases, J lost 4 bases, and 20 bases lay in between. CDR3 DNA: TGTGCCAGCAGCGGCCCGGTAGGGGCTCGGGGAGAGACCCAGTACTTC. Translation gives CASSGPVGARGETQYF.

This chain uses TRBV20-1 with TRBJ2-2; 7 positions agree with TRBD2. The junction had 7 bases not matched to a gene; V was cut back by 0 bases and J by 0 bases. Germline V CDR1 and CDR2: DFQATT, SNEGSKA (reference sequence). The CDR3 totals 17 residues. The CDR3 sequence: CSARDLGAGANTGELFF. Written as DNA, the CDR3 is TGCAGTGCTAGAGATTTAGGGGCGGGGGCGAACACCGGGGAGCTGTTTTTT.

The gene calls are TRBV9 and TRBJ1-2; 11 nucleotides align to TRBD1. The germline V gene encodes CDR1 SGDLS and CDR2 YYNGEE. Trimming cost V 4 bases and J 4 bases; bases outside gene matches: 6. The CDR3 has 15 residues. The CDR3 spells CASSISGTGGYGYTF. The CDR3 DNA sequence: TGTGCCAGCAGCATCAGTGGGACAGGGGGCTATGGCTACACCTTC.